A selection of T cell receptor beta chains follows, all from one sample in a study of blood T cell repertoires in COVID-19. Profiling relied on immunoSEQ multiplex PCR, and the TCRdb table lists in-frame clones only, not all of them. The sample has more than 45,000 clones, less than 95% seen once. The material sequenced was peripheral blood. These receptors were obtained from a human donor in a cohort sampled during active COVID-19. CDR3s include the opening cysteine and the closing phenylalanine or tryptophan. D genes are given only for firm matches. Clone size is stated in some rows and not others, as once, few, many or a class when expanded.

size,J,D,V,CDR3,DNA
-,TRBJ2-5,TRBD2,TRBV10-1,CASGSGLAGVYQETQYF,TGCGCCAGCGGCTCGGGACTAGCGGGCGTGTACCAAGAGACCCAGTACTTC
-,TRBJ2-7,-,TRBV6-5,CASTLLGGGMEGQYF,TGTGCCAGCACTTTATTGGGGGGAGGAATGGAGGGGCAGTACTTC
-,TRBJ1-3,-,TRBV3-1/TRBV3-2,CASSQVGGSGNTIYF,TGTGCCAGCAGCCAAGTTGGCGGCTCTGGAAACACCATATATTTT
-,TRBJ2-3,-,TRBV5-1,CASSLAVTSSTDTQYF,TGCGCCAGCAGCTTGGCTGTAACTTCTAGCACAGATACGCAGTATTTT
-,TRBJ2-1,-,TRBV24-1,CATGGAVGSYNEQFF,TGTGCCACCGGCGGGGCCGTGGGCTCCTACAATGAGCAGTTCTTC
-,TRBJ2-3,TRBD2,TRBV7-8,CASSSVGGWSGDTQYF,TGTGCCAGCAGCTCCGTCGGGGGGTGGTCTGGAGATACGCAGTATTTT
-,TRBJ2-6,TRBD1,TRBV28,CASSKTGAGANVLTF,TGTGCCAGCAGTAAAACAGGGGCCGGGGCCAACGTCCTGACTTTC
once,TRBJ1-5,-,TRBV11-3,CASSFWSGDQPQHF,TGTGCCAGCAGCTTTTGGTCAGGGGATCAGCCCCAGCATTTT
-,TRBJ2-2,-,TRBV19,CASSSFQNTGELFF,TGTGCCAGTAGTAGTTTTCAGAACACCGGGGAGCTGTTTTTT
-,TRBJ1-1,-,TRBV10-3,CAIRSGLAQNTEAFF,TGTGCCATCCGGAGTGGCTTGGCTCAGAACACTGAAGCTTTCTTT